This T cell receptor (beta chain) originates from a study of cytomegalovirus exposure and HLA in healthy donors. The PCR made use of 60 Vbeta and 13 Jbeta primers. Measured with immunoSEQ multiplex PCR; TCRdb has only the in-frame clones, and not every one. The table records under 200,000 clones, approximately 77% of them present only once. Concerning this clone itself: Its antigen is not identified.

Study results and limitations: The analysis excluded some indistinguishable V segments, including TRBV6-2 and TRBV6-3. HLA-A and HLA-B allele assignments for most subjects were reportedly predicted accurately using TCR beta sequences. In an earlier analysis, in some 540 donors, most V segments appeared productive either ~87% or ~30% of the time.

The ends were cut back, 0 bases at V and 1 base at J, with 11 bases in the middle. Germline V CDR1 and CDR2: SEHNR, FQNEAQ (reference sequence). The length of the CDR3 is 16 residues. This TCR was recovered from a male donor in good health and CMV-seropositive. The genes are TRBV7-9 and TRBJ2-3; D may be TRBD2 (5 bases). The specimen was PBMCs. This chain's CDR3 is CASSLAGQRRTDTQYF. CDR3 in DNA: TGTGCCAGCAGCTTAGCCGGGCAGCGGCGCACAGATACGCAGTATTTT.